This T cell receptor beta chain appears in the sequencing data of a study of T cells in Graves' hyperthyroidism and ophthalmopathy. Trimming shortened V by 6 bases and J by 0 bases, and 11 bases separated the two germline ends. Germline V CDR1 and CDR2: LGHNA, YSLEER. There are 14 residues in the CDR3. An approximately 10 ml volume of fresh peripheral blood provided the PBMCs. This clonotype turned up a few times. Amplification of TCR beta CDR3 regions used RNA as the template. An initial round of RT-PCR targeting the TCR CDR3 relied on the HTBI primer set. TCRdb called the multiplex PCR reads again in MiXCR, with one record for every CDR3 protein. Of over 150,000 distinct CDR3 sequences in the sample, over 15% are singletons; the top ten hold roughly 30%.

The TCR was taken from a woman between 50 and 59 years old with Graves' hyperthyroidism. The chain is built from TRBV4-3 and TRBJ1-1, with D perhaps matching TRBD1 (5 bases). Source material: blood. The CDR3 bases are TGCGCCAGCAGATGGACACTAATGAACACTGAAGCTTTCTTT. Encoded protein: CASRWTLMNTEAFF.